These 17 T cell receptor beta chains were sequenced from one sample in a study of blood T cells in healthy people across ages. Using a J-beta primer mix together with a sample-barcoded 5' primer, a second PCR was run for roughly 6 to 12 cycles. TCRdb passed the 5' RACE reads through MiXCR, listing each CDR3 protein once. The table records about 570,000 distinct CDR3 sequences, roughly a quarter of them present only once. Sequencing was performed on blood. All receptors derive from a woman in her seventies in good health.

The chain has TRBV29-1 and TRBJ2-7; possibly TRBD1 or TRBD2 for D (5 bases each). This CDR3 is built from 15 residues. The germline gives CDR1 SQVTM, CDR2 ANQGSEA. Trimming left V 6 bases short and J 2 bases short, with 20 bases between. CDR3 DNA sequence: TGCAGCGTCACAGGTCCTAGCTTTACTACCTACGAGCAGTACTTC. This encodes CSVTGPSFTTYEQYF.

The CDR3 DNA is TGCAGTGCTAGTCCCGGGACAGGGGTAGAGACCCAGTACTTC. Translated: CSASPGTGVETQYF. The J gene is TRBJ2-5, the V gene TRBV20-1; the match to TRBD1 covers 10 bases. Germline loops: CDR1 DFQATT, CDR2 SNEGSKA (reference sequence). V trimming: 3 bases; J trimming: 4 bases; junction bases outside the gene matches: 5. This CDR3 region has 14 residues.

This clonotype appeared a few times. The chain is built from TRBV5-4 and TRBJ2-1, with D possibly called TRBD1 or TRBD2 (6 bases each). V shed 3 bases and J shed 6 bases, with 16 bases lying between them. Germline V gene lookup returns CDR1 SGHNT and CDR2 YYREEE (reference sequence). This CDR3 is built from 15 residues. This chain's CDR3 is CASSSPGGLSNEQFF. The CDR3 region has the DNA TGTGCCAGCAGCTCCCCTGGGGGGCTATCCAATGAGCAGTTCTTC.

J is TRBJ1-3 and V is TRBV12-5; D gene ambiguous. The CDR3 is made up of 18 amino acids. The germline V and J ends were trimmed by 3 bases and 4 bases, with 22 bases remaining between them. Germline CDR1 is LGHNT and CDR2 is FRNRAP. The CDR3 coding sequence is TGTGCTAGTGGTTTCCCCATATTGGGAGGCAGTTCCGGAAACACCATATATTTT. Translation gives CASGFPILGGSSGNTIYF.

V usage is TRBV4-3 and J usage is TRBJ2-5; D is unresolved. Germline loops: CDR1 LGHNA, CDR2 YSLEER. The V end was cut by 0 bases, the J end by 4 bases, with 12 bases between. The CDR3 is made up of 15 amino acids. The CDR3 sequence: CASSQEYSSRETQYF. CDR3 DNA: TGCGCCAGCAGCCAAGAATATAGTAGCCGAGAGACCCAGTACTTC.

The chain links TRBV6-2 or TRBV6-3 to TRBJ2-3; no reliable D call. The germline gives CDR1 MNHEY, CDR2 SVGEGT. Between the trimmed V and J ends, which lost 1 base and 2 bases, there was a span of 10 bases. The CDR3 extends over 15 amino acids. The CDR3 region is CASSYYRQPTDTQYF. The CDR3 nucleotides read TGTGCCAGCAGTTACTATAGGCAACCCACAGATACGCAGTATTTT.

The rearrangement links TRBV18 to TRBJ1-6, with D maybe TRBD1 (5 bases). CDR3 length: 14 residues. Germline V gene lookup returns CDR1 KGHSH and CDR2 LQKENI. The V end was cut by 6 bases, the J end by 6 bases, with 12 bases between. The CDR3 DNA reads as TGTGCCAGCTCCCAGACAGATCCTAATTCACCCCTCCACTTT. Translating it yields CASSQTDPNSPLHF.

The sample holds a few counts of this clonotype. Compared with germline, one end of the junction differs, possibly owing to a read error. The chain recombines TRBV7-8 with TRBJ1-5; 7 bases are a match to TRBD1. This CDR3 is 14 amino acids long. The V gene's germline CDR1 is SGHVS and CDR2 FQNEAQ. CDR3 nucleotide sequence: TGTGCCAGCGGCTTATACAGGGGCACCCAGCCCCAGCATTTT. This translates into CASGLYRGTQPQHF.

A note on this clonotype: The junction does not match germline at one end; this may be a read error. This sequence joins TRBV13 and TRBJ1-2; 12 bases agree with TRBD1. CDR1 and CDR2 from the germline V gene are PRHDT and FYEKMQ (reference sequence). There are 14 residues in the CDR3. CDR3 protein: CASSSGQGAYDYTF. The CDR3 DNA is TGTGCCAGCAGCTCGGGACAGGGGGCCTATGACTACACCTTC. Together with reference TRBV13 and TRBJ1-2, the CDR3 gives the full variable domain: AAGVIQSPRHLIKEKRETATLKCYPIPRHDTVYWYQQGPGQDPQFLISFYEKMQSDKGSIPDRFSAQQFSDYHSELNMSSLELGDSALYFCASSSGQGAYDYTFGSGTRLTVV.

The chain is built from TRBV2 and TRBJ2-1, with a weak D call TRBD2 (5 bases). V shed 7 bases and J shed 3 bases, with 10 bases lying between them. Germline CDR1 SNHLY, CDR2 FYNNEI. This CDR3 contains 13 residues. CDR3 loop: CASKDGVYNEQFF. The DNA of the CDR3 is TGTGCCAGCAAGGACGGGGTCTACAATGAGCAGTTCTTC.

This sequence joins TRBV5-1 and TRBJ1-1; unclear D gene. The CDR3 loop spans 15 amino acids. In germline, CDR1 is SGHRS, CDR2 YFSETQ. Trimming took 2 bases from V and 1 from J, leaving 12 bases between them. The CDR3 nucleotides are TGCGCCAGCAGCTTCGCCAACGTTCAGAACACTGAAGCTTTCTTT. Its protein is CASSFANVQNTEAFF.

The CDR3 reads CASSPGGPSYEQYF. As DNA, the CDR3 is TGTGCCAGCAGCCCGGGGGGTCCCTCCTACGAGCAGTACTTC. The chain uses TRBV3-1 and TRBJ2-7; 7 bases fit TRBD2. V was pared by 4 bases and J by 0 bases, with 3 bases of the junction left unmatched. The CDR3 has 14 residues. Germline CDR1 is LGHDT and CDR2 is YNNKEL (reference sequence).

This sequence joins TRBV18 and TRBJ1-1; D is unresolved. V lost 1 base and J 0 bases, leaving 12 bases between the germline ends. Per germline, CDR1 KGHSH and CDR2 LQKENI. The CDR3 is made up of 16 amino acids. DNA of the CDR3: TGTGCCAGCTCACCACGACAAGTTACTATGAACACTGAAGCTTTCTTT. This codes for CASSPRQVTMNTEAFF.

The V call is TRBV3-1, the J call TRBJ2-5; the D gene is possibly TRBD1 (6 bases). Trimming shortened V by 0 bases and J by 4 bases, and 18 bases separated the two germline ends. Per the germline V gene, CDR1 is LGHDT and CDR2 is YNNKEL (reference sequence). This CDR3 region has 17 residues. DNA for the CDR3: TGTGCCAGCAGCCAAGAGATGGCCAGAGGACAGCGAGAGACCCAGTACTTC. Translating it yields CASSQEMARGQRETQYF.

The sample holds a few counts of this clonotype. The genes are TRBV20-1 and TRBJ1-5; no clear D gene. The CDR3 contains 15 residues. From germline, CDR1 is DFQATT and CDR2 SNEGSKA (reference sequence). V was cut by 6 bases and J by 5 bases, with 20 bases left in between. CDR3 protein: CSAPGGTGYDQPQHF. The CDR3 DNA sequence: TGCAGTGCCCCTGGAGGTACGGGGTATGATCAGCCCCAGCATTTT.

In this sample, this clonotype turned up a few times. J is TRBJ2-3 and V is TRBV19; D is possibly TRBD2 (5 bases). Trimming removed 11 bases from V and 0 bases from J, with 15 bases in between. The CDR3 is 14 amino acids. Per germline, CDR1 LNHDA and CDR2 SQIVND (reference sequence). CDR3 DNA sequence: TGTGCCTCCTCGAGAGGGTATAGCACAGATACGCAGTATTTT. Its protein product is CASSRGYSTDTQYF.

The chain employs TRBV29-1 and TRBJ2-5; the D call may be TRBD1 or TRBD2 (5 bases each). The J call may be mistaken, given a closer DNA end match to TRBJ2-1. Germline CDR1 is SQVTM and CDR2 is ANQGSEA. The CDR3 totals 12 residues. The chain's CDR3 is CSVVEGSNEQFF. The CDR3 DNA reads as TGCAGCGTTGTAGAGGGGTCCAATGAGCAGTTCTTC.